A selection of T cell receptor beta chains follows, all from one sample in a study of cytomegalovirus exposure and HLA in healthy donors. Profiled with immunoSEQ multiplex PCR; TCRdb holds only in-frame clones, not every one. The table has about 130,000 clones, more than 80% seen once. Material for sequencing was PBMCs. The origin of the receptors is a young man in good health and CMV-seronegative. The CDR3 runs from the conserved cysteine through the conserved F or W. D genes are given only for firm matches. Rows give clone size only sometimes, using once, few, many, or a class for an expanded clone.

j_call: TRBJ2-2
cdr3_length: 15
v_call: TRBV18
d_call: TRBD2
clone_size: .
cdr3_aa: CASSPGTSDFGELFF
cdr3_nt: TGTGCCAGCTCACCAGGGACTAGCGATTTCGGGGAGCTGTTTTTT

j_call: TRBJ2-3
cdr3_length: 16
v_call: TRBV5-1
d_call: TRBD2
clone_size: .
cdr3_aa: CASSFGTSGSADTQYF
cdr3_nt: TGCGCCAGCAGCTTCGGGACTAGCGGGAGCGCAGATACGCAGTATTTT

j_call: TRBJ2-1
cdr3_length: 14
v_call: TRBV1
d_call: .
clone_size: .
cdr3_aa: CTSSSLAGDNEQFF
cdr3_nt: TGCACCAGCAGCTCCTTAGCGGGGGACAATGAGCAGTTCTTC

j_call: TRBJ2-7
cdr3_length: 15
v_call: TRBV5-1
d_call: TRBD2
clone_size: .
cdr3_aa: CASSTKLAGAYEQYF
cdr3_nt: TGCGCCAGCAGCACGAAACTAGCGGGAGCCTACGAGCAGTACTTC

j_call: TRBJ1-2
cdr3_length: 15
v_call: TRBV7-2
d_call: .
clone_size: .
cdr3_aa: CASSLEAGANYGYTF
cdr3_nt: TGTGCCAGCAGCTTAGAGGCAGGGGCTAACTATGGCTACACCTTC

j_call: TRBJ2-2
cdr3_length: 15
v_call: TRBV7-9
d_call: .
clone_size: .
cdr3_aa: CASSLVRSPTGELFF
cdr3_nt: TGTGCCAGCAGCTTAGTGAGGTCGCCCACCGGGGAGCTGTTTTTT

j_call: TRBJ1-6
cdr3_length: 16
v_call: TRBV7-8
d_call: TRBD1
clone_size: .
cdr3_aa: CASSLIGGQGHEALHF
cdr3_nt: TGTGCCAGCAGCTTAATAGGGGGACAGGGCCATGAGGCCCTCCACTTT

j_call: TRBJ2-7
cdr3_length: 12
v_call: TRBV10-3
d_call: .
clone_size: .
cdr3_aa: CAISERSYEQYF
cdr3_nt: TGTGCCATCAGTGAGCGTTCCTACGAGCAGTACTTC

j_call: TRBJ2-3
cdr3_length: 17
v_call: TRBV4-3
d_call: TRBD2
clone_size: few
cdr3_aa: CASSPGEGAFLTDTQYF
cdr3_nt: TGCGCCAGCAGCCCCGGGGAGGGCGCTTTCTTGACAGATACGCAGTATTTT

j_call: TRBJ1-2
cdr3_length: 12
v_call: TRBV6-5
d_call: .
clone_size: .
cdr3_aa: CASSEVAGLYSF
cdr3_nt: TGTGCCAGCAGCGAGGTAGCAGGGCTTTACTCCTTC

j_call: TRBJ2-7
cdr3_length: 11
v_call: TRBV7-9
d_call: TRBD1
clone_size: .
cdr3_aa: CASSPGGEQYF
cdr3_nt: TGTGCCAGCAGCCCAGGGGGCGAGCAGTACTTC

j_call: TRBJ1-2
cdr3_length: 16
v_call: TRBV18
d_call: .
clone_size: .
cdr3_aa: CASSPPLQGILYGYTF
cdr3_nt: TGTGCCAGCTCACCACCACTCCAGGGGATTTTGTATGGCTACACCTTC

j_call: TRBJ2-7
cdr3_length: 12
v_call: TRBV10-3
d_call: .
clone_size: .
cdr3_aa: CATRTPGSEQYF
cdr3_nt: TGTGCCACCAGGACGCCGGGGAGCGAGCAGTACTTC

j_call: TRBJ2-7
cdr3_length: 12
v_call: TRBV5-1
d_call: TRBD1
clone_size: .
cdr3_aa: CASSLQGAEQYF
cdr3_nt: TGCGCCAGCAGCTTGCAGGGGGCCGAGCAGTACTTC

j_call: TRBJ2-7
cdr3_length: 16
v_call: TRBV10-3
d_call: .
clone_size: .
cdr3_aa: CAISESPDSFTYEQYF
cdr3_nt: TGTGCCATCAGTGAGTCCCCAGACAGCTTTACCTACGAGCAGTACTTC

j_call: TRBJ1-2
cdr3_length: 12
v_call: TRBV30
d_call: .
clone_size: .
cdr3_aa: CAWSPGGRGYPF
cdr3_nt: TGTGCCTGGAGCCCTGGGGGCAGAGGCTACCCCTTC

j_call: TRBJ2-2
cdr3_length: 14
v_call: TRBV6-5
d_call: .
clone_size: .
cdr3_aa: CASSEDTNTGELFF
cdr3_nt: TGTGCCAGCAGTGAGGACACGAACACCGGGGAGCTGTTTTTT

j_call: TRBJ2-3
cdr3_length: 16
v_call: TRBV5-1
d_call: TRBD2
clone_size: .
cdr3_aa: CASSLVGSGRFVTQYF
cdr3_nt: TGCGCCAGCAGCTTGGTTGGTAGCGGGAGATTTGTTACGCAGTATTTT

j_call: TRBJ1-5
cdr3_length: 14
v_call: TRBV6-1
d_call: TRBD1
clone_size: .
cdr3_aa: CASRDRISNQPQHF
cdr3_nt: TGTGCCAGCAGGGACAGGATAAGCAATCAGCCCCAGCATTTT

j_call: TRBJ1-1
cdr3_length: 14
v_call: TRBV5-1
d_call: .
clone_size: .
cdr3_aa: CASSLVGGGTEAFF
cdr3_nt: TGCGCCAGCAGCTTGGTGGGGGGAGGCACTGAAGCTTTCTTT

j_call: TRBJ1-5
cdr3_length: 14
v_call: TRBV28
d_call: .
clone_size: .
cdr3_aa: CASSFGWAKQPQHF
cdr3_nt: TGTGCCAGCAGTTTCGGATGGGCGAAGCAGCCCCAGCATTTT

j_call: TRBJ2-7
cdr3_length: 14
v_call: TRBV6-5
d_call: TRBD1
clone_size: .
cdr3_aa: CASSPAGGSYEQYF
cdr3_nt: TGTGCCAGCAGTCCCGCAGGGGGCTCCTACGAGCAGTACTTC

j_call: TRBJ2-4
cdr3_length: 15
v_call: TRBV5-4
d_call: .
clone_size: .
cdr3_aa: CASSFSSARGNIQYF
cdr3_nt: TGTGCCAGCAGCTTTTCTAGCGCACGGGGGAACATTCAGTACTTC

j_call: TRBJ1-2
cdr3_length: 14
v_call: TRBV9
d_call: TRBD1
clone_size: .
cdr3_aa: CASSSGQEIRGYTF
cdr3_nt: TGTGCCAGCAGCTCGGGACAGGAAATACGCGGCTACACCTTC

j_call: TRBJ1-1
cdr3_length: 14
v_call: TRBV5-1
d_call: .
clone_size: .
cdr3_aa: CASSLPGSRTEAFF
cdr3_nt: TGCGCCAGCAGCTTGCCAGGGTCCCGCACTGAAGCTTTCTTT

j_call: TRBJ1-5
cdr3_length: 15
v_call: TRBV6-1
d_call: .
clone_size: .
cdr3_aa: CASSRETVVTQPQHF
cdr3_nt: TGTGCCAGCAGTCGGGAGACTGTTGTTACCCAGCCCCAGCATTTT

j_call: TRBJ1-4
cdr3_length: 16
v_call: TRBV9
d_call: .
clone_size: .
cdr3_aa: CASSVGAATTNEKLFF
cdr3_nt: TGTGCCAGCAGCGTAGGGGCAGCCACAACTAATGAAAAACTGTTTTTT

j_call: TRBJ1-3
cdr3_length: 16
v_call: TRBV10-3
d_call: .
clone_size: once
cdr3_aa: CAISESAVASGNTIYF
cdr3_nt: TGTGCCATCAGTGAGTCGGCAGTTGCCTCTGGAAACACCATATATTTT

j_call: TRBJ1-2
cdr3_length: 17
v_call: TRBV12-5
d_call: .
clone_size: .
cdr3_aa: CASGLFPWGGHLYGYPF
cdr3_nt: TGTGCTAGTGGTTTGTTTCCCTGGGGGGGGCACCTCTATGGCTACCCCTTC

j_call: TRBJ2-2
cdr3_length: 16
v_call: TRBV9
d_call: TRBD2
clone_size: .
cdr3_aa: CASSRTSGTNTGELFF
cdr3_nt: TGTGCCAGCAGCCGTACTAGCGGGACGAACACCGGGGAGCTGTTTTTT

j_call: TRBJ2-7
cdr3_length: 15
v_call: TRBV7-6
d_call: TRBD1
clone_size: .
cdr3_aa: CASSPSRDRVREQYF
cdr3_nt: TGTGCCAGCAGCCCGAGTAGGGACAGGGTGCGGGAGCAGTACTTC

j_call: TRBJ2-7
cdr3_length: 15
v_call: TRBV10-3
d_call: TRBD2
clone_size: .
cdr3_aa: CAISGGGTSSGEQYF
cdr3_nt: TGTGCCATCAGTGGGGGGGGGACGAGTAGCGGCGAGCAGTACTTC

j_call: TRBJ1-5
cdr3_length: 16
v_call: TRBV4-1
d_call: TRBD1
clone_size: .
cdr3_aa: CASSQATGTSNQPQHF
cdr3_nt: TGCGCCAGCAGCCAAGCGACAGGGACCAGCAATCAGCCCCAGCATTTT

j_call: TRBJ1-1
cdr3_length: 14
v_call: TRBV30
d_call: .
clone_size: .
cdr3_aa: CAWSVGQGRTEAFF
cdr3_nt: TGTGCCTGGAGTGTAGGTCAGGGTAGGACTGAAGCTTTCTTT

j_call: TRBJ2-3
cdr3_length: 14
v_call: TRBV7-2
d_call: .
clone_size: few
cdr3_aa: CASSLVVDTDTQYF
cdr3_nt: TGTGCCAGCAGCTTAGTAGTCGACACAGATACGCAGTATTTT

j_call: TRBJ2-7
cdr3_length: 16
v_call: TRBV4-1
d_call: TRBD2
clone_size: .
cdr3_aa: CASSQGPAGGPYEQYF
cdr3_nt: TGCGCCAGCAGCCAAGGGCCGGCGGGAGGGCCTTACGAGCAGTACTTC

j_call: TRBJ2-7
cdr3_length: 15
v_call: TRBV28
d_call: .
clone_size: .
cdr3_aa: CASSGGGLSSYEQYF
cdr3_nt: TGTGCCAGCAGTGGGGGAGGACTGAGCTCCTACGAGCAGTACTTC

j_call: TRBJ2-7
cdr3_length: 15
v_call: TRBV28
d_call: TRBD1
clone_size: .
cdr3_aa: CASSLRGRRVCEQYF
cdr3_nt: TGTGCCAGCAGTTTAAGGGGGCGTAGGGTTTGCGAGCAGTACTTC

j_call: TRBJ2-7
cdr3_length: 12
v_call: TRBV6-6
d_call: .
clone_size: .
cdr3_aa: CASSYQGSEQYF
cdr3_nt: TGTGCCAGCAGTTACCAGGGTTCCGAGCAGTACTTC

j_call: TRBJ2-7
cdr3_length: 14
v_call: TRBV6-1
d_call: .
clone_size: once
cdr3_aa: CASIGLRGSYEQYF
cdr3_nt: TGTGCCAGCATTGGCCTGAGGGGGTCCTACGAGCAGTACTTC

j_call: TRBJ2-1
cdr3_length: 15
v_call: TRBV4-1
d_call: TRBD2
clone_size: .
cdr3_aa: CASSPPGTRVDEQFF
cdr3_nt: TGCGCCAGCAGCCCTCCCGGGACTAGGGTCGATGAGCAGTTCTTC

j_call: TRBJ2-7
cdr3_length: 16
v_call: TRBV5-5
d_call: .
clone_size: few
cdr3_aa: CASSLDGTGRAHEQYF
cdr3_nt: TGTGCCAGCAGCTTGGATGGTACAGGGAGGGCCCACGAGCAGTACTTC

j_call: TRBJ1-2
cdr3_length: 17
v_call: TRBV21-1
d_call: .
clone_size: .
cdr3_aa: CASNPYTGGGIRDGYTF
cdr3_nt: TGTGCCAGCAACCCCTACACAGGGGGCGGTATACGTGATGGCTACACCTTC